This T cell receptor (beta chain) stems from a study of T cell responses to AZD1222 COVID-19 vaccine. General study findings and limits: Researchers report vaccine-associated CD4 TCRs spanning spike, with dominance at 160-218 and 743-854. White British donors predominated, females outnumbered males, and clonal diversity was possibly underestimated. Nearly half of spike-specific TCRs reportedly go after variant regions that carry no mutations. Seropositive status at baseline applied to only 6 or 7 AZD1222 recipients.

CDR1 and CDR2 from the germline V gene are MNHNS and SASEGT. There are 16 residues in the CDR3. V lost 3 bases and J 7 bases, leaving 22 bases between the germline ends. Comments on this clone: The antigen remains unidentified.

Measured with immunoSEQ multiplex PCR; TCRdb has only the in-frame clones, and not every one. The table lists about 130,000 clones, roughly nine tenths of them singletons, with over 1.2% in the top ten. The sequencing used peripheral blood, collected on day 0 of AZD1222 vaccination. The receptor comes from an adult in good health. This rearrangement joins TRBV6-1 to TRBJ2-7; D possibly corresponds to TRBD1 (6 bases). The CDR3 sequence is CASSDTLETGRWEQYF. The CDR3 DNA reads TGTGCCAGCAGTGACACCTTGGAGACAGGCCGTTGGGAGCAGTACTTC.